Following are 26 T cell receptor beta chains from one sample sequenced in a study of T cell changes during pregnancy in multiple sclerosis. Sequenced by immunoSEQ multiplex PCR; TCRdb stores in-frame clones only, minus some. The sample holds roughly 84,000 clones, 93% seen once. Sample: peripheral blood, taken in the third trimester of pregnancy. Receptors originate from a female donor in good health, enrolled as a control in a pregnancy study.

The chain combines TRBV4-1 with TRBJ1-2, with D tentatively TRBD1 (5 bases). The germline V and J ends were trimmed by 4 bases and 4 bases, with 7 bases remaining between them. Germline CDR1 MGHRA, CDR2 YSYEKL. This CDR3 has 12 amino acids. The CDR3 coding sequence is TGCGCCAGCAGCCGGCAGGGCTATGGCTACACCTTC. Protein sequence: CASSRQGYGYTF.

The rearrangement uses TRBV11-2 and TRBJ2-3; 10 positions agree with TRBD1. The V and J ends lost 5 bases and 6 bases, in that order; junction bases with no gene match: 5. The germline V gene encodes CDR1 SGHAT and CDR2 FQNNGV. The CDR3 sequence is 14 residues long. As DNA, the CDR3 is TGTGCCAGCAGCCCCGGGACAGGGGAGGATACGCAGTATTTT. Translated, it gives CASSPGTGEDTQYF.

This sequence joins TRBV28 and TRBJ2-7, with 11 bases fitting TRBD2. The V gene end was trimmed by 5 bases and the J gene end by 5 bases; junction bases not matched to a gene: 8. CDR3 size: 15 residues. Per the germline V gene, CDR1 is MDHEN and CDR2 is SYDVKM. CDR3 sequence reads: CASSLKTSGKNEQYF. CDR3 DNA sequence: TGTGCCAGCAGTCTCAAGACTAGCGGGAAAAACGAGCAGTACTTC.

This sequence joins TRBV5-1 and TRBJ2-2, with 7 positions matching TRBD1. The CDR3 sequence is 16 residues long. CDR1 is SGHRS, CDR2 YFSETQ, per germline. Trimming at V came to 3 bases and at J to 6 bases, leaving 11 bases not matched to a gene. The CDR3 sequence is CASSYTGVSNPGELFF. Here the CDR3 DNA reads TGCGCCAGCAGCTACACAGGGGTTAGCAACCCCGGGGAGCTGTTTTTT.

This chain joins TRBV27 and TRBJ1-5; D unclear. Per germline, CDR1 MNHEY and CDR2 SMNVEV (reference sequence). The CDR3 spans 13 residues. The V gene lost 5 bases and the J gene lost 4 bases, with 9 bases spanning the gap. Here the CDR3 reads CASSITENQPQHF. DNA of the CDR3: TGTGCCAGCAGTATAACTGAAAATCAGCCCCAGCATTTT.

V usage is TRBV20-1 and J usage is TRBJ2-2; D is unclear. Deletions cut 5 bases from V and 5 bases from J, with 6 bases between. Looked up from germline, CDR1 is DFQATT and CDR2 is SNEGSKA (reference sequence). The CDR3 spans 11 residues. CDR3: CSASGTGELFF. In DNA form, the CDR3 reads TGCAGTGCTTCAGGTACCGGGGAGCTGTTTTTT.

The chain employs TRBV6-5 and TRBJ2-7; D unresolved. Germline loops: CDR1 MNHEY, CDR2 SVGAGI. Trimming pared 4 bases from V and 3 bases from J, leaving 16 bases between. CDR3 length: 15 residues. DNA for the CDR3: TGTGCCAGCAGTTCTCGGGTAGCCGGAAGCTACGAGCAGTACTTC. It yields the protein CASSSRVAGSYEQYF.

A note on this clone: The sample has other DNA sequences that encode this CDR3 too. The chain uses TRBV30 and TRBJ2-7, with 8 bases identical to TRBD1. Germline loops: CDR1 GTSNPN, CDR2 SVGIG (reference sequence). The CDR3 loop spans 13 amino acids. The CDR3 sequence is CAGGQAALYEQYF. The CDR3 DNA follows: TGTGCTGGGGGACAGGCCGCTTTATACGAGCAGTACTTC.

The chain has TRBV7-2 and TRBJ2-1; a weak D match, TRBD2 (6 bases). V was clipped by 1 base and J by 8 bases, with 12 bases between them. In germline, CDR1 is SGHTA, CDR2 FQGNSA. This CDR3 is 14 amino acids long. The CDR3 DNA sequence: TGTGCCAGCAGCTTAGTACTAGCCGAAGATGAGCAGTTCTTC. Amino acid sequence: CASSLVLAEDEQFF.

CDR3 in DNA: TGTGCCACCTCCGTGACCGGCCCCTCTAGCGGGAGTATGAAGACCCAGTACTTC. Amino acids: CATSVTGPSSGSMKTQYF. This chain links TRBV15 with TRBJ2-5; the match to TRBD2 covers 10 bases. In germline, CDR1 is LNHNV, CDR2 YYDKDF (reference sequence). Unmatched junction bases numbered 21, after V lost 8 bases and J lost 6 bases. This CDR3 is 18 amino acids long.

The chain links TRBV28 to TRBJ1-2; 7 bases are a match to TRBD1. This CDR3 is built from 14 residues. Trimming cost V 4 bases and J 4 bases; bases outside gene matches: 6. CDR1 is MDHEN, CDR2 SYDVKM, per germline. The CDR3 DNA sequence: TGTGCCAGCAGTTCCCCGACAGGGATCTATGGCTACACCTTC. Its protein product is CASSSPTGIYGYTF.

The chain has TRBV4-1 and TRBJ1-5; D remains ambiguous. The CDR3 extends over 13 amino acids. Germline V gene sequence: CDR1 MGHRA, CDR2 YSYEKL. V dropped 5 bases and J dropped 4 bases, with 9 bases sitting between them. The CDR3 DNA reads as TGCGCCAGCAGCGAGGAGGGTAATCAGCCCCAGCATTTT. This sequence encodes CASSEEGNQPQHF.

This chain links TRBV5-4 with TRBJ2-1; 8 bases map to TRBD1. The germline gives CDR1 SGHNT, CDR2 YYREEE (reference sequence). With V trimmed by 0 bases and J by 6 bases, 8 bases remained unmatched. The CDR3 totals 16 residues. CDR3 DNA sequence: TGTGCCAGCAGCTTGGACCGGGACAGGCGCTTCAATGAGCAGTTCTTC. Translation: CASSLDRDRRFNEQFF.

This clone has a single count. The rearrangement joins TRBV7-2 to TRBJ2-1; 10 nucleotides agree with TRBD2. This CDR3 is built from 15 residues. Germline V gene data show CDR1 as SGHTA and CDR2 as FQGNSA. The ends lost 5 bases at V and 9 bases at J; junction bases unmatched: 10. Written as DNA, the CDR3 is TGTGCCAGCAGCCCGAGCGGGAGGGTCGGCCGTGAGCAGTTCTTC. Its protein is CASSPSGRVGREQFF.

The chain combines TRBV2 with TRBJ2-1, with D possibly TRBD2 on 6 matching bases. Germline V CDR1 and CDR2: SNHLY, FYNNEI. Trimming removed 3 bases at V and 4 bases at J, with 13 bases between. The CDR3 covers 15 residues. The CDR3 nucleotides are TGTGCCAGCAGTGACCGGGGTAGCGGATACAATGAGCAGTTCTTC. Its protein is CASSDRGSGYNEQFF.

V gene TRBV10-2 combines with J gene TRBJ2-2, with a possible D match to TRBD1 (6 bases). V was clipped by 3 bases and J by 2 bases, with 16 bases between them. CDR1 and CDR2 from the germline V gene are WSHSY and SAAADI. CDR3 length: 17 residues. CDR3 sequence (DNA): TGCGCCAGCAGTGAAGTAGGCAGGGGCCGCAACACCGGGGAGCTGTTTTTT. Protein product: CASSEVGRGRNTGELFF.

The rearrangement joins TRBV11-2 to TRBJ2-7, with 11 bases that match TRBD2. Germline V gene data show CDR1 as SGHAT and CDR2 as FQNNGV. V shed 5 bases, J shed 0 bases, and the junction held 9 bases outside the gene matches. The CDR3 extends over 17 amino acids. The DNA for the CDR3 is TGTGCCAGCAGCCTCCGGACTAGCGGGCAGAGCTCCTACGAGCAGTACTTC. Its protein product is CASSLRTSGQSSYEQYF.

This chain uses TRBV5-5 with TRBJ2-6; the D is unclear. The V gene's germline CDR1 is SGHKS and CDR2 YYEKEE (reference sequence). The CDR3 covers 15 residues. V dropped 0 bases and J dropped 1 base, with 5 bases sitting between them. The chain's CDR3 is CASSLGQSGANVLTF. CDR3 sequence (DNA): TGTGCCAGCAGCTTGGGACAATCTGGGGCCAACGTCCTGACTTTC. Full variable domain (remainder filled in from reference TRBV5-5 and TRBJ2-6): DAGVTQSPTHLIKTRGQQVTLRCSPISGHKSVSWYQQVLGQGPQFIFQYYEKEERGRGNFPDRFSARQFPNYSSELNVNALLLGDSALYLCASSLGQSGANVLTFGAGSRLTVL.

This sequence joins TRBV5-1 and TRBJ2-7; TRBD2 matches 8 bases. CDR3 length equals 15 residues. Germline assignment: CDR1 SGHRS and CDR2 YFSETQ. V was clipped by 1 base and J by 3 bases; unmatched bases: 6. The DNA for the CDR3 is TGCGCCAGCAGCTTGCAGCGGGAGTTAGTCTACGAGCAGTACTTC. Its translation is CASSLQRELVYEQYF.

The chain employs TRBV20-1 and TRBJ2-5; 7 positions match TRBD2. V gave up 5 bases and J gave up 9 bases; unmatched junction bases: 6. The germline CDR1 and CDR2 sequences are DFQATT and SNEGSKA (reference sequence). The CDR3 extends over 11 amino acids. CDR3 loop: CSAYQTSAQYF. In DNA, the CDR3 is TGCAGTGCTTATCAAACTAGCGCCCAGTACTTC.

CDR3 amino acids: CASTTPRPPGELFF. CDR3 bases: TGTGCCAGCACGACTCCGCGACCCCCCGGGGAGCTGTTTTTT. This rearrangement joins TRBV28 to TRBJ2-2, with D hard to call. The CDR3 is 14 amino acids. CDR1 and CDR2 from the germline V gene are MDHEN and SYDVKM. Trimming took off 7 bases at V and 6 bases at J, with 15 bases between the two ends.

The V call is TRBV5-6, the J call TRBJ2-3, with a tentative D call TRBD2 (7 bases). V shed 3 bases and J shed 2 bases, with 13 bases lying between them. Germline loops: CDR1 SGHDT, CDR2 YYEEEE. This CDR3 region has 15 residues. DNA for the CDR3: TGTGCCAGCAGCTGGGGGGGACATAACACAGATACGCAGTATTTT. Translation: CASSWGGHNTDTQYF.

CDR3 residues: CASSLGQGKNSPLHF. CDR3 DNA sequence: TGTGCCAGCAGCTTGGGACAGGGGAAAAATTCACCCCTCCACTTT. J is TRBJ1-6 and V is TRBV5-6; 8 bases are shared with TRBD1. CDR1 is SGHDT, CDR2 YYEEEE, per germline. There are 15 residues in the CDR3. After removal of 0 bases from V and 7 bases from J, the junction contained 3 bases not matched to a gene. The full variable domain, rest sourced from reference TRBV5-6 and TRBJ1-6, is DAGVTQSPTHLIKTRGQQVTLRCSPKSGHDTVSWYQQALGQGPQFIFQYYEEEERQRGNFPDRFSGHQFPNYSSELNVNALLLGDSALYLCASSLGQGKNSPLHFGNGTRLTVT.

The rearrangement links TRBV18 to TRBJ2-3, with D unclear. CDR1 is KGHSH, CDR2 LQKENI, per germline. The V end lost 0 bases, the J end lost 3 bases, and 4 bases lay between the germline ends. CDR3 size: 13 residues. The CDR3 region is CASSPPRTDTQYF. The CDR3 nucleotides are TGTGCCAGCTCACCACCGAGGACAGATACGCAGTATTTT. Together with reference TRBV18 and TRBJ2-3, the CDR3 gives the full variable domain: NAGVMQNPRHLVRRRGQEARLRCSPMKGHSHVYWYRQLPEEGLKFMVYLQKENIIDESGMPKERFSAEFPKEGPSILRIQQVVRGDSAAYFCASSPPRTDTQYFGPGTRLTVL.

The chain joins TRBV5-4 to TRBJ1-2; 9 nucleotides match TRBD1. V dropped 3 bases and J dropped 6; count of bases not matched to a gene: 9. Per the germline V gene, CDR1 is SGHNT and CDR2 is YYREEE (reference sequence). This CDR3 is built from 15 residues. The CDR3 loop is CASSSPGTGLDGYTF. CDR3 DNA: TGTGCCAGCAGCTCTCCCGGGACAGGGTTGGATGGCTACACCTTC.

In DNA, the CDR3 is TGTGCCAGCAGCTTGAATGTGGGCACTGGGGCCAACGTCCTGACTTTC. Amino acid sequence: CASSLNVGTGANVLTF. The J gene is TRBJ2-6, the V gene TRBV5-4; D is undetermined. CDR1 is SGHNT, CDR2 YYREEE, per germline (reference sequence). V was clipped by 1 base and J by 2 bases, with 10 bases between them. The CDR3 contains 16 residues.